The 16 T cell receptor beta chains in this list originate from one sample, sequenced in a study of blood T cell repertoires in COVID-19. Generated by immunoSEQ multiplex PCR, the TCRdb table keeps only in-frame clones and is missing some. The table has 110,000 to 150,000 clones, 70% to 90% seen once. The sequenced sample consisted of peripheral blood. The source is a human donor in a cohort sampled during active COVID-19.

This chain joins TRBV4-1 and TRBJ2-7; 7 bases are shared with TRBD2. CDR3 length equals 16 residues. CDR1 is MGHRA and CDR2 is YSYEKL in the germline V gene. The V gene end was trimmed by 1 base and the J gene end by 3 bases; junction bases not matched to a gene: 9. The CDR3 is CASSQGSFGGSYEQYF. CDR3 DNA sequence: TGCGCCAGCAGCCAAGGCAGTTTCGGCGGGAGCTACGAGCAGTACTTC.

The chain combines TRBV29-1 with TRBJ2-2, with TRBD2 matching over 11 bases. CDR1 and CDR2 from the germline V gene are SQVTM and ANQGSEA. CDR3 length: 18 amino acids. The V and J ends lost 0 bases and 2 bases, in that order; junction bases with no gene match: 8. The CDR3 DNA is TGCAGCGTTGAAGATCGGCTAGCGGGGGGCCTCAACACCGGGGAGCTGTTTTTT. Its translation is CSVEDRLAGGLNTGELFF.

This clone was seen only a few times. The chain links TRBV7-2 to TRBJ2-7, with 9 bases matching TRBD1. The V gene's germline CDR1 is SGHTA and CDR2 FQGNSA. The CDR3 is made up of 15 amino acids. V lost 4 bases to trimming and J lost 3 bases; unmatched junction nucleotides: 7. CDR3 sequence (DNA): TGTGCCAGCAGCTGGGGCACGGGACAGGGCTACGAGCAGTACTTC. Amino acid sequence: CASSWGTGQGYEQYF.

The CDR3 loop reads CASSFSLVMDSEQFF. The CDR3 DNA reads TGCGCCAGCAGCTTTTCTCTAGTGATGGATAGTGAGCAGTTCTTC. The chain has TRBV5-1 and TRBJ2-1; no definite D call. In germline, CDR1 is SGHRS, CDR2 YFSETQ. Trimming took off 2 bases at V and 9 bases at J, with 18 bases between the two ends. CDR3 size: 15 residues.

This clone was detected once. The gene calls are TRBV28 and TRBJ2-7, with D perhaps TRBD1 (6 bases). The CDR3 totals 14 residues. The V end lost 6 bases, the J end lost 6 bases, and 18 bases lay between the germline ends. Germline V gene sequence: CDR1 MDHEN, CDR2 SYDVKM. CDR3 sequence: CASSLSGTKGEQYF. The CDR3 bases are TGTGCCAGCAGCCTATCCGGGACAAAGGGCGAGCAGTACTTC.

This clone has only a few counts. The V gene is TRBV5-1, the J gene TRBJ2-2; tentative D call: TRBD1 (6 bases). V was shortened by 3 bases and J by 6 bases, with 21 bases between the two germline ends. There are 17 residues in the CDR3. Germline V gene sequence: CDR1 SGHRS, CDR2 YFSETQ. CDR3 coding DNA: TGCGCCAGCAGCTCTATCCTTACAGGGAATAGGGCCGGGGAGCTGTTTTTT. This encodes CASSSILTGNRAGELFF.

The gene calls are TRBV6-1 and TRBJ2-7; TRBD2 might be the D (5 bases). CDR1 MNHNS and CDR2 SASEGT come from the germline V gene. The V and J ends lost 3 bases and 9 bases respectively, with 12 bases between them. The CDR3 runs to 12 residues. The DNA for the CDR3 is TGTGCCAGCAGTGAGTGGCCTGGAGGGCAGTACTTC. Translation: CASSEWPGGQYF.

V gene TRBV28 combines with J gene TRBJ2-3; no clear D. CDR1 and CDR2 from the germline V gene are MDHEN and SYDVKM. This CDR3 contains 12 residues. Between the trimmed V and J ends, which lost 2 bases and 6 bases, there was a span of 6 bases. The CDR3 nucleotides are TGTGCCAGCAGTTTAAGCGCGGATACGCAGTATTTT. Its protein is CASSLSADTQYF.

The chain couples TRBV6-5 to TRBJ1-6; weak D call: TRBD1 (6 bases). CDR3 length: 15 amino acids. Germline assignment: CDR1 MNHEY and CDR2 SVGAGI. Trimming took off 0 bases at V and 7 bases at J, with 10 bases between the two ends. CDR3 amino acids: CASSYSWTANSPLHF. The CDR3 DNA follows: TGTGCCAGCAGTTACTCTTGGACAGCAAATTCACCCCTCCACTTT.

CDR3 sequence reads: CASSPGLAGRETQYF. The CDR3 nucleotides read TGTGCCAGCAGCCCCGGACTAGCGGGGAGAGAGACCCAGTACTTC. The chain carries TRBV9 and TRBJ2-5; 12 nucleotides agree with TRBD2. Germline assignment: CDR1 SGDLS and CDR2 YYNGEE. CDR3 size: 15 residues. V lost 4 bases and J lost 4; bases outside the gene matches: 5.

This chain uses TRBV7-9 with TRBJ2-7, with a tentative D call TRBD2 (5 bases). The CDR3 has 14 amino acids. The V gene's germline CDR1 is SEHNR and CDR2 FQNEAQ (reference sequence). Between the trimmed V and J ends, which lost 4 bases and 0 bases, there was a span of 10 bases. CDR3 loop: CASSSSLASYEQYF. The CDR3 DNA reads as TGTGCCAGCAGCTCCAGCCTAGCCTCCTACGAGCAGTACTTC.

J is TRBJ2-1 and V is TRBV7-3, with 13 bases that match TRBD2. The CDR3 length is 14 residues. Per the germline V gene, CDR1 is SGHTA and CDR2 is FQGTGA. V lost 3 bases to trimming and J lost 8 bases; unmatched junction nucleotides: 1. The CDR3 spells CASSFGLAGDEQFF. DNA of the CDR3: TGTGCCAGCAGCTTCGGACTAGCGGGGGATGAGCAGTTCTTC.

The chain couples TRBV7-6 to TRBJ1-3; D remains unclear. Germline values: CDR1 SGHVS, CDR2 FNYEAQ. The CDR3 runs to 15 residues. V was pared by 2 bases and J by 2 bases, with 10 bases between. The DNA for the CDR3 is TGTGCCAGCAGCTTAAACGCAGCGGCTGGAAACACCATATATTTT. Translation gives CASSLNAAAGNTIYF.

The CDR3 nucleotides are TGCGCCAGCACCCCTAGCGGGACCTACAATGAGCAGTTCTTC. Its protein is CASTPSGTYNEQFF. This chain joins TRBV5-1 and TRBJ2-1, with 9 bases fitting TRBD2. Trimming took 6 bases from V and 2 from J; bases not matched to a gene: 3. Germline assignment: CDR1 SGHRS and CDR2 YFSETQ. The length of the CDR3 is 14 residues.

J is TRBJ1-6 and V is TRBV3-1 (or the pseudogene TRBV3-2), with D possibly matching TRBD1 (5 bases). This CDR3 contains 15 residues. Germline assignment: CDR1 LGHDT and CDR2 YNNKEL (reference sequence). Deletions cut 4 bases from V and 10 bases from J, with 17 bases between. The CDR3 DNA sequence: TGTGCCAGCAGCCCCCTAAGGACGGGGGACTCACCCCTCCACTTT. It encodes CASSPLRTGDSPLHF.

The rearrangement uses TRBV6-5 and TRBJ1-2, with 9 bases lining up with TRBD1. This CDR3 spans 14 amino acids. Germline lookup yields CDR1 MNHEY and CDR2 SVGAGI. V gave up 6 bases and J gave up 4 bases; unmatched junction bases: 6. CDR3 sequence (DNA): TGTGCCAGCAGCGACAGGGGGGGGAGCTATGGCTACACCTTC. Protein product: CASSDRGGSYGYTF.